This T cell receptor (beta chain) is from a study of shared clonotypes between healthy human individuals. On the study more broadly: Participating donors consisted of a couple of women and a few men aged 18 to 49. Each donor's CD8 memory used one plate, CD8 naive two, each CD4 subset three. Study findings and constraints: Sorted-subset samples were not fully sequenced, rarefaction indicated.

The V end lost 1 base, the J end lost 0 bases, and 8 bases lay between the germline ends. Germline V gene sequence: CDR1 SEHNR, CDR2 FQNEAQ (reference sequence). The CDR3 spans 15 residues. The repertoire was sequenced with immunoSEQ multiplex PCR; TCRdb's copy has only in-frame clones and lacks some. The data hold under 600,000 clones, with 98% observed a single time. CD8 cells classed as naive were CD45RO-negative and positively selected for CCR7, excluding terminally differentiated effector memory CD45RA+ cells. Note on this clone: Its target is unknown.

Material: naive CD8+ T cells sorted from blood. The sequence derives from a man under 40 in good health. The gene calls are TRBV7-9 and TRBJ2-3; D is unclear. The CDR3 reads CASSLVADSTDTQYF. The CDR3 bases are TGTGCCAGCAGCTTAGTGGCAGATAGCACAGATACGCAGTATTTT.